This T cell receptor (beta chain) was captured in a study of Ad26.COV2.S vaccination and SARS-CoV-2 variants. Study overall: Dosing was one shot or two shots 56 days apart. Study conclusions and caveats: Recipients given vaccine exceeded placebo recipients in spike-specific TCR breadth. The authors reported substantial breadth in spike-specific CD8+ and CD4+ T cell responses after vaccination. Vaccine and placebo recipients had similar non-spike TCR breadth.

Details on this clone: The antigen is not known.

Generated by immunoSEQ multiplex PCR, the TCRdb table keeps only in-frame clones and is missing some. The sample has roughly 500,000 clones, around 88% seen once. Specified treatment: over 15 received Ad26.COV2.S at low or high dose, single or two shots; about 5 received placebo; per-sample allocation not given. It was on day 63 after the first vaccine or placebo injection that samples were taken. This CDR3 region has 17 residues. Germline loops: CDR1 GTSNPN, CDR2 SVGIG (reference sequence). Trimming shortened V by 1 base and J by 7 bases, and 26 bases separated the two germline ends. The chain recombines TRBV30 with TRBJ2-7; D is perhaps TRBD2 (5 bases). The sequence came from a person between 18 and 59 years old who received the Ad26.COV2.S COVID-19 vaccine or a placebo. Sequencing used peripheral blood, obtained in a trial of Ad26.COV2.S vaccine versus placebo. For the CDR3, the DNA is TGTGCCTGGAGTGCGGAGGCAACAGCTTTCCTAATGGGAGAGCAGTACTTC. Translated, it gives CAWSAEATAFLMGEQYF.